This is a list of T cell receptor beta chains from one sample in a study of T cell changes during pregnancy in multiple sclerosis. Profiling relied on immunoSEQ multiplex PCR, and the TCRdb table lists in-frame clones only, not all of them. The table has 70,000 or so clones, over 90% seen once. The source material was CD4+ T cells from peripheral blood mononuclear cells, sampled after pregnancy. These TCRs come from a female donor with multiple sclerosis, enrolled in a pregnancy study. Both conserved end residues are part of each CDR3. D genes are given only for firm matches. Size is stated for part of the rows, as once, few or many counts, or as a class when the clone is expanded.

.	TRBJ1-1	.	TRBV28	CASSGLNTEAFF	TGTGCCAGCAGTGGCCTCAACACTGAAGCTTTCTTT
TRBD1	TRBJ1-1	.	TRBV5-4	CASSWGFPGQGLNTEAFF	TGTGCCAGCAGCTGGGGATTCCCGGGACAGGGGCTGAACACTGAAGCTTTCTTT
TRBD1	TRBJ1-6	.	TRBV7-2	CASSLSGGYSPLHF	TGTGCCAGCAGCCTTTCAGGGGGCTATTCACCCCTCCACTTT
.	TRBJ1-2	.	TRBV10-3	CAISGATEGYTF	TGTGCCATCAGTGGGGCCACGGAAGGCTACACCTTC
TRBD2	TRBJ2-2	.	TRBV11-2	CASSLSGVNTGELFF	TGTGCCAGCAGCTTAAGCGGGGTGAACACCGGGGAGCTGTTTTTT
.	TRBJ1-2	once	TRBV7-9	CASSVGQNYGYTF	TGTGCCAGCAGCGTGGGGCAAAACTATGGCTACACCTTC
TRBD2	TRBJ2-3	.	TRBV7-9	CASSGLAVGTSTDTQYF	TGTGCCAGCTCGGGACTAGCGGTTGGAACTAGCACAGATACGCAGTATTTT
.	TRBJ1-4	.	TRBV6-5	CASSYSGGKEKLFF	TGTGCCAGCAGTTACTCCGGAGGGAAAGAAAAACTGTTTTTT
.	TRBJ2-1	.	TRBV14	CASNQYRGSEQFF	TGTGCCAGCAATCAGTATAGGGGGAGTGAGCAGTTCTTC
.	TRBJ1-6	.	TRBV19	CASGSFGGPGSPLHF	TGTGCCAGTGGCTCCTTCGGGGGGCCGGGGTCACCCCTCCACTTT
.	TRBJ1-3	.	TRBV7-2	CASSLEAGRSGNTIYF	TGTGCCAGCAGCTTAGAGGCAGGGAGGAGTGGAAACACCATATATTTT
.	TRBJ1-1	.	TRBV18	CASSPQGLNTEAFF	TGTGCCAGCTCACCACAGGGGCTGAACACTGAAGCTTTCTTT
.	TRBJ2-4	.	TRBV19	CASSKGGYLAKNIQYF	TGTGCCAGTAGTAAAGGCGGGTACTTAGCCAAAAACATTCAGTACTTC